The 14 T cell receptor beta chains presented below share a single source sample, sequenced in a study of T-cell memory formation after mild COVID-19. TCRdb redid the calling of the 5' RACE reads with MiXCR, one entry per CDR3 protein. Among 100,000 to 150,000 distinct CDR3 sequences listed, around 15% were seen once. The source material was PBMCs or a T cell subset sorted from them (not recorded which). Receptors originate from a man between 18 and 35 years old who had mild COVID-19 (a few samples of this study predate the infection). Cell type and time point are not known.

This clonotype was found many times. The gene calls are TRBV6-5 and TRBJ2-2; maybe TRBD2 (6 bases). Trimming removed 5 bases at V and 1 base at J, with 17 bases between. The germline V gene encodes CDR1 MNHEY and CDR2 SVGAGI. The length of the CDR3 is 17 residues. Here the CDR3 reads CASSPGSGRRNTGELFF. DNA for the CDR3: TGTGCCAGCAGTCCTGGGTCCGGGAGACGGAACACCGGGGAGCTGTTTTTT.

This clonotype has at least ten counts. This chain connects TRBV7-9 to TRBJ2-5; D might be TRBD2 (6 bases). CDR1 and CDR2 (germline): SEHNR, FQNEAQ (reference sequence). The length of the CDR3 is 13 residues. The V and J ends lost 5 bases and 5 bases respectively, with 12 bases between them. CDR3 protein: CASSQLAEETQYF. DNA of the CDR3: TGTGCCAGCAGCCAACTAGCCGAGGAGACCCAGTACTTC.

V usage is TRBV6-2 or TRBV6-3 and J usage is TRBJ1-1; 10 bases fit TRBD1. This CDR3 spans 15 amino acids. Germline lookup yields CDR1 MNHEY and CDR2 SVGEGT. V lost 2 bases and J lost 10; bases outside the gene matches: 10. CDR3 sequence reads: CASSYEGQGIVAAFF. Here the CDR3 DNA reads TGTGCCAGCAGTTACGAGGGACAGGGGATCGTTGCAGCTTTCTTT.

The chain combines TRBV9 with TRBJ1-6; 7 bases match TRBD1. This CDR3 is 16 amino acids long. The germline CDR1 and CDR2 sequences are SGDLS and YYNGEE. J lost 5 bases, V lost 4 bases, and 9 bases had no gene match. The CDR3 region is CASSSPTTGNNSPLHF. Written as DNA, the CDR3 is TGTGCCAGCAGCTCTCCCACGACAGGGAATAATTCACCCCTCCACTTT.

The chain recombines TRBV6-6 with TRBJ1-1; 7 positions match TRBD1. Germline CDR1 reads MNHNY; CDR2 reads SVGAGI (reference sequence). Losses at the gene ends were 5 bases for V and 11 bases for J; bases not matched to a gene: 8. There are 12 residues in the CDR3. The CDR3: CASSLQGGQAFF. As DNA, the CDR3 is TGTGCCAGCAGTCTGCAGGGGGGACAGGCTTTCTTT.

The CDR3 region has the DNA TGTGCCAGTAGTTCTCAGGTCATACACGAGCAGTACTTC. This encodes CASSSQVIHEQYF. This chain links TRBV19 with TRBJ2-7; D remains unclear. The V end was cut by 5 bases, the J end by 5 bases, with 13 bases between. Germline CDR1 reads LNHDA; CDR2 reads SQIVND (reference sequence). The length of the CDR3 is 13 residues.

The chain joins TRBV30 to TRBJ2-2; TRBD1 is a possible D gene (5 bases). The CDR3 consists of 15 residues. Trimming shortened V by 0 bases and J by 5 bases, and 13 bases separated the two germline ends. CDR1 and CDR2 from the germline V gene are GTSNPN and SVGIG (reference sequence). The CDR3 spells CAWSVQALGTGELFF. CDR3 DNA sequence: TGTGCCTGGAGTGTACAGGCTCTGGGGACCGGGGAGCTGTTTTTT.

This clonotype was seen a handful of times. The J gene is TRBJ1-2, the V gene TRBV20-1; no clear D. Trimming took off 1 base at V and 8 bases at J, with 11 bases between the two ends. The CDR3 length is 12 residues. The germline V gene has CDR1 DFQATT and CDR2 SNEGSKA (reference sequence). The CDR3 sequence is CSARAPGGGYTF. The DNA of the CDR3 is TGCAGTGCTAGAGCCCCAGGAGGAGGCTACACCTTC.

The chain carries TRBV20-1 and TRBJ2-5; 9 bases align to TRBD2. Germline assignment: CDR1 DFQATT and CDR2 SNEGSKA (reference sequence). This CDR3 has 16 residues. Germline trimming cut 3 bases from V and 0 bases from J; bases unmatched to any gene: 8. The CDR3 sequence is CSASSATSGDQETQYF. For the CDR3, the DNA is TGCAGTGCTAGTTCTGCGACTAGCGGAGACCAAGAGACCCAGTACTTC.

The chain has TRBV7-9 and TRBJ2-7; D unresolved. CDR3 size: 10 residues. Trimming stripped 3 bases from V and 4 bases from J, with 1 base between. From germline, CDR1 is SEHNR and CDR2 FQNEAQ (reference sequence). The CDR3 spells CASSLYEQYV. CDR3 nucleotides: TGTGCCAGCAGCTTGTACGAGCAGTACGTC.

This chain links TRBV5-1 with TRBJ2-1, with TRBD1 matching 7 bases. The CDR3 runs to 15 residues. From germline, CDR1 is SGHRS and CDR2 YFSETQ. The V gene end was trimmed by 4 bases and the J gene end by 5 bases; junction bases not matched to a gene: 9. DNA of the CDR3: TGCGCCAGCAGCATCCTCCCGGGACAGAACAATGAGCAGTTCTTC. This codes for CASSILPGQNNEQFF. Supplemented by reference TRBV5-1 and TRBJ2-1, the full variable domain reads KAGVTQTPRYLIKTRGQQVTLSCSPISGHRSVSWYQQTPGQGLQFLFEYFSETQRNKGNFPGRFSGRQFSNSRSEMNVSTLELGDSALYLCASSILPGQNNEQFFGPGTRLTVL.

This clonotype was seen ten or more times. The rearrangement uses TRBV7-2 and TRBJ2-3; D gene unclear. This CDR3 has 15 residues. Germline lookup yields CDR1 SGHTA and CDR2 FQGNSA. The V gene lost 1 base and the J gene lost 3 bases, with 11 bases spanning the gap. The CDR3 protein is CASSLGSTATDTQYF. The CDR3 DNA is TGTGCCAGCAGCTTAGGCTCCACGGCTACAGATACGCAGTATTTT.

The sample holds a few counts of this clonotype. The rearrangement links TRBV5-1 to TRBJ1-1; D not certain. V lost 0 bases and J lost 0, with 12 bases in between. This CDR3 comprises 16 residues. CDR1 and CDR2 (germline): SGHRS, YFSETQ. The CDR3 DNA reads as TGCGCCAGCAGCTTGGGGGTAAACCGGATGAACACTGAAGCTTTCTTT. Translation: CASSLGVNRMNTEAFF.

This clonotype was seen more than once but under ten times. The chain uses TRBV4-1 and TRBJ2-2, with D uncertain. V was clipped by 5 bases and J by 7 bases, with 11 bases between them. Looked up from germline, CDR1 is MGHRA and CDR2 is YSYEKL. CDR3 length: 13 amino acids. CDR3 DNA: TGCGCCAGCAGCTTGGGTCCCTTCGGGGAGCTGTTTTTT. Residues: CASSLGPFGELFF.